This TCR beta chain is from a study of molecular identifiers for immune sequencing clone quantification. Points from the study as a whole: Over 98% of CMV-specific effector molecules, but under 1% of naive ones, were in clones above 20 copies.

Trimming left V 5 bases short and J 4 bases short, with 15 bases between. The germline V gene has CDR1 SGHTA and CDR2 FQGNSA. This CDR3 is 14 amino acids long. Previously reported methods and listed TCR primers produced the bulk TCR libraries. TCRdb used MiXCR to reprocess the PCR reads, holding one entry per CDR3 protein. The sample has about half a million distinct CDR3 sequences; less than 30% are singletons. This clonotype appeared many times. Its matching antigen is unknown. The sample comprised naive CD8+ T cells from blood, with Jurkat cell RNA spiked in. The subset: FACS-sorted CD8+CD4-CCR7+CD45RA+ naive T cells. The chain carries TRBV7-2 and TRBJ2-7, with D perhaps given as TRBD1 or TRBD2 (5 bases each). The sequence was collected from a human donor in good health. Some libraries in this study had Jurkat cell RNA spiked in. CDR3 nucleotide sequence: TGTGCCAGCAGCCCCACCGGGACGGGATACGAGCAGTACTTC. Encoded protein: CASSPTGTGYEQYF.